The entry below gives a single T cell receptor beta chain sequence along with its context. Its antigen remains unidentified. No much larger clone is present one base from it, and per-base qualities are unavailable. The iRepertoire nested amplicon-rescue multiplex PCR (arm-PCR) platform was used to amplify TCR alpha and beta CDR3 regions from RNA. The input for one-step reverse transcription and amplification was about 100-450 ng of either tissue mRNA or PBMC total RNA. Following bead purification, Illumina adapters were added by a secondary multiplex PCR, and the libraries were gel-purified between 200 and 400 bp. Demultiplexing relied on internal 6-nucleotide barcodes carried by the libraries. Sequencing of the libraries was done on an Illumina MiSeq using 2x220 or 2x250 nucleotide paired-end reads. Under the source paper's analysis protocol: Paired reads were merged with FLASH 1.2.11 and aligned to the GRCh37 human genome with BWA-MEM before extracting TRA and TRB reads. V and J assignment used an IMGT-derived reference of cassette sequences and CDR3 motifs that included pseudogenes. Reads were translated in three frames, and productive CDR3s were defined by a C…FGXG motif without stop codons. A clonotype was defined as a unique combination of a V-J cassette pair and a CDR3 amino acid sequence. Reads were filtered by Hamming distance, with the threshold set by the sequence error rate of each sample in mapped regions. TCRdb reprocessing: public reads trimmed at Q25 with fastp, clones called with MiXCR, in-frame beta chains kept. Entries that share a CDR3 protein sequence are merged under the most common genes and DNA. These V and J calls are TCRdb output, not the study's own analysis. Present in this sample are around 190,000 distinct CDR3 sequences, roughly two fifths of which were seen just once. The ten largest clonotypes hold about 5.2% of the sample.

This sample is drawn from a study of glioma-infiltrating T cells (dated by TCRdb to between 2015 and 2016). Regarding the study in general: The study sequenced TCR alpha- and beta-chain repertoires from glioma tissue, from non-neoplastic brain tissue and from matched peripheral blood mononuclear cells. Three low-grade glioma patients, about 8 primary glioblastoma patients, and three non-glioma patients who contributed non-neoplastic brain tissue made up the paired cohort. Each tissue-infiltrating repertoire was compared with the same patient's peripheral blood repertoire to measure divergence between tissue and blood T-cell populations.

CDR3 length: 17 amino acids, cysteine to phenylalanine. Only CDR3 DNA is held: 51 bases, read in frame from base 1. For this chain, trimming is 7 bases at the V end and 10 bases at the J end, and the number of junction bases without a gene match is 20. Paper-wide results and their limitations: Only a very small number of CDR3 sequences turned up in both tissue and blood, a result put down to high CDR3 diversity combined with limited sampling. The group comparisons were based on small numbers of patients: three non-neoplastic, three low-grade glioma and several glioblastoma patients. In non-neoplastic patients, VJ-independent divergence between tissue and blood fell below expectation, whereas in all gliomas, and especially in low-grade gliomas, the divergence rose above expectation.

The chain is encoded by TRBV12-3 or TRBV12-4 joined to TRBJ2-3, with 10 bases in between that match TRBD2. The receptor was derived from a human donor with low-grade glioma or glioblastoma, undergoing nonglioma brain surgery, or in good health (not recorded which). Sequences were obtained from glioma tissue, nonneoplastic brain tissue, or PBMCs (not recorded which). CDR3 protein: CASTPRGGLAGAGAQYF. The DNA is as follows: TGTGCCAGCACCCCCCGGGGTGGGCTAGCGGGGGCAGGAGCGCAGTATTTT.